This T cell receptor beta chain originates from a study of monozygotic twins with cystic fibrosis. Sequencing used immunoSEQ multiplex PCR; TCRdb keeps in-frame clones, though not all of them. The table lists about 35,000 clones, approximately 67% of them singletons, with 0.78% in the top ten. The junction had 18 bases not matched to a gene; V was cut back by 4 bases and J by 5 bases. Germline V gives CDR1 SGHRS, CDR2 YFSETQ. This CDR3 region has 18 residues. V and J are TRBV5-1 and TRBJ2-3; 8 bases match TRBD2. The origin of this receptor is a girl under 18 with cystic fibrosis. Sequencing input: blood. As DNA, the CDR3 is TGCGCCAGCAGCATCCGCTGGGGCGGGAGGCCGGGGGAAGATACGCAGTATTTT. Encoded protein: CASSIRWGGRPGEDTQYF.